The present T cell receptor (beta chain) was sequenced within a study of beta chain features in type 1 diabetes. Overall study context: Similarity in age, gender and cell yields was seen between patients and healthy donors. General observations from the study: A moderate, significant TCRB CDR3 shortening appeared in type 1 diabetes across four CD4+ subsets. TCRB repertoires of naive, central memory and Treg cells appeared more similar among patients than among healthy donors. Fewer junction insertions and more nucleotide deletions appeared in type 1 diabetes patients.

The CDR3 runs to 14 residues. Germline-derived CDR1 and CDR2 are GTSNPN and SVGIG (reference sequence). The V segment lost 4 bases and the J segment 2 bases; nucleotides outside the gene matches: 6. Regarding this clone: What it binds is unknown.

The whole isolated RNA underwent reverse transcription, so sequencing captured expressed TCRB transcripts. Clones were sequenced by immunoSEQ multiplex PCR, and TCRdb holds only the in-frame ones, with some missing. The profile covers 330,000 or so clones, with 10% to 15% appearing a single time and 0.01% taken by the ten largest. V gene TRBV30 combines with J gene TRBJ1-2, with 8 bases lining up with TRBD1. The origin of this receptor is a woman between 18 and 30 years old with type 1 diabetes. Sequencing was carried out using naive CD4+ T cells from blood. CDR3 residues: CAWTLTGANYGYTF. CDR3 coding DNA: TGTGCCTGGACGCTGACAGGGGCCAACTATGGCTACACCTTC.